These 10 T cell receptor beta chains share one sample of origin, sequenced in a study of T cell responses to AZD1222 COVID-19 vaccine. This table comes from immunoSEQ multiplex PCR, and its TCRdb copy is limited to in-frame clones, with some not included. Counted here are roughly 180,000 clones, around nine tenths occurring once; the ten biggest clones make up about 2.8%. The sample consisted of peripheral blood, taken on day 0 of AZD1222 vaccination. The receptors derive from an adult in good health.

DNA of the CDR3: TGTGCCAGCTCACCACTTGGCCAGACAGCCCCTGCTGGGGCCAACGTCCTGACTTTC. The encoded protein is CASSPLGQTAPAGANVLTF. The rearrangement joins TRBV18 to TRBJ2-6, with TRBD1 as a possible D gene (5 bases). CDR1 KGHSH and CDR2 LQKENI come from the germline V gene. The CDR3 length is 19 residues. V shed 1 base and J shed 2 bases, with 18 bases lying between them.

The chain couples TRBV5-4 to TRBJ1-4; 8 nucleotides agree with TRBD1. In germline, CDR1 is SGHNT, CDR2 YYREEE (reference sequence). The CDR3 is made up of 16 amino acids. V shed 3 bases, J shed 3 bases, and the junction held 7 bases outside the gene matches. CDR3 in amino acids: CASSSDRAGANEKLFF. CDR3 bases: TGTGCCAGCAGCTCGGACAGGGCGGGGGCTAATGAAAAACTGTTTTTT.

V gene TRBV11-2 combines with J gene TRBJ2-2; tentatively, D is TRBD1 or TRBD2 (5 bases each). V was cut by 0 bases and J by 5 bases, with 10 bases left in between. Germline CDR1 SGHAT, CDR2 FQNNGV. The CDR3 loop spans 15 amino acids. CDR3: CASSLDAGRTGELFF. In DNA form, the CDR3 reads TGTGCCAGCAGCTTAGATGCAGGGAGAACCGGGGAGCTGTTTTTT.

This chain connects TRBV3-1 (or the pseudogene TRBV3-2) to TRBJ1-5; no firm D call. V was trimmed by 5 bases and J by 5 bases, leaving 19 bases between them. Germline-derived CDR1 and CDR2 are LGHDT and YNNKEL (reference sequence). The CDR3 has 16 residues. DNA of the CDR3: TGTGCCAGCAGCGGACGACACTGGAGGCTTGATCAGCCCCAGCATTTT. Residues: CASSGRHWRLDQPQHF.

The chain couples TRBV4-3 to TRBJ1-4; 7 nucleotides line up with TRBD1. CDR3 length: 16 residues. The junction had 9 bases not matched to a gene; V was cut back by 0 bases and J by 8 bases. Looked up from germline, CDR1 is LGHNA and CDR2 is YSLEER. The DNA of the CDR3 is TGCGCCAGCAGCCAAGATGGGTCAGGGGGTAACGAAAAACTGTTTTTT. Its protein product is CASSQDGSGGNEKLFF.

The chain employs TRBV5-5 and TRBJ2-3, with a possible D match to TRBD1 (5 bases). The V and J ends lost 0 bases and 4 bases respectively, with 12 bases between them. Germline V gene lookup returns CDR1 SGHKS and CDR2 YYEKEE (reference sequence). The CDR3 runs 15 residues. The CDR3 nucleotides are TGTGCCAGCAGCTTGGAAGGGGCTGGGGCAGATACGCAGTATTTT. It yields the protein CASSLEGAGADTQYF.

V and J are TRBV5-1 and TRBJ2-1; D possibly matches TRBD1 or TRBD2 (5 bases each). Germline-derived CDR1 and CDR2 are SGHRS and YFSETQ. The V end was cut by 4 bases, the J end by 9 bases, with 20 bases between. This CDR3 has 15 amino acids. CDR3 residues: CASSPSSHGAGEQFF. Here the CDR3 DNA reads TGCGCCAGCAGCCCCAGTTCGCACGGGGCCGGTGAGCAGTTCTTC.

The chain recombines TRBV7-8 with TRBJ1-1; D not certain. CDR3 length equals 15 residues. CDR1 and CDR2 from the germline V gene are SGHVS and FQNEAQ. V was clipped by 5 bases and J by 1 base, with 14 bases between them. As DNA, the CDR3 is TGTGCCAGCAGCCGGACCACAGCGCGGAACACTGAAGCTTTCTTT. Its translation is CASSRTTARNTEAFF.

For this clone: Within the sample, other DNA sequences also encode this same CDR3. V gene TRBV5-1 combines with J gene TRBJ2-5; 8 bases map to TRBD2. CDR3 size: 13 residues. Germline CDR1 is SGHRS and CDR2 is YFSETQ. The V segment lost 3 bases and the J segment 2 bases; nucleotides outside the gene matches: 0. For the CDR3, the DNA is TGCGCCAGCAGCTCGGGGGGGCAAGAGACCCAGTACTTC. Protein sequence: CASSSGGQETQYF.

The chain recombines TRBV6-2 or TRBV6-3 with TRBJ1-1, with a tentative D call TRBD1 (5 bases). Trimming cost V 5 bases and J 1 base, with 11 bases left between them. Per germline, CDR1 MNHEY and CDR2 SVGEGT. The CDR3 loop spans 14 amino acids. The CDR3 loop is CASSRQRTNTEAFF. CDR3 in DNA: TGTGCCAGCAGTCGACAGAGAACGAACACTGAAGCTTTCTTT.